The text below deals with one T cell receptor (beta chain). Its target is unknown. Clones were sequenced by immunoSEQ multiplex PCR, and TCRdb holds only the in-frame ones, with some missing. The repertoire holds about 7,600 clones, about four fifths seen once, with 3% in the top ten. Germline V gene lookup returns CDR1 SGHDT and CDR2 YYEEEE. V shed 4 bases and J 2 bases; nucleotides not matched to a gene: 3. The CDR3 is 14 amino acids. This sample is drawn from a study of chemoradiotherapy in HPV16-positive cancers. On the study more broadly: Functional T-cell assays on two HPV16-positive patients' cells defined candidate HPV-specific clones and common TCR motifs. Regarding the study as a whole: Candidate HPV-specific clones and E7-related TCR motifs grew in tumor during treatment.

Samples were taken several times over chemoradiotherapy. This sample comprised blood, obtained from a patient who underwent chemoradiotherapy. The source is a human donor with HPV-associated anogenital cancer. This chain connects TRBV5-6 to TRBJ2-7, with 10 bases lining up with TRBD1. This chain's CDR3 is CASSTGQGTYEQYF. CDR3 DNA sequence: TGTGCCAGCAGCACGGGACAGGGGACCTACGAGCAGTACTTC.